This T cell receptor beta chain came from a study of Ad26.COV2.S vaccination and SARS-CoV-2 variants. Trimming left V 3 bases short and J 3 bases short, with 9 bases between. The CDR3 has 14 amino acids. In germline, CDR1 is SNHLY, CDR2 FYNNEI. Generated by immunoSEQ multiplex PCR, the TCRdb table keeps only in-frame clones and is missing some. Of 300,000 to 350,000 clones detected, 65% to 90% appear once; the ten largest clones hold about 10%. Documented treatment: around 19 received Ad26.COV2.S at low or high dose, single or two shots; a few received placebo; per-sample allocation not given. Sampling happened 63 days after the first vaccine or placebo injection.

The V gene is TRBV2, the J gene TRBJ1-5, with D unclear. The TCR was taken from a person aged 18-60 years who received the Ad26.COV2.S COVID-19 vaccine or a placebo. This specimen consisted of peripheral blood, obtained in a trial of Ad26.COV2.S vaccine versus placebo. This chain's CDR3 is CASSDVSANQPQHF. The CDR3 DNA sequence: TGTGCCAGCAGTGATGTGTCAGCCAATCAGCCCCAGCATTTT.